These T cell receptor beta chains were read from a single sample in a study of early T cells in non-severe SARS-CoV-2 infection. From the 5' RACE reads, TCRdb called clonotypes with MiXCR, one entry per CDR3 protein. Among about 72,000 distinct CDR3 sequences listed, over 9% were seen once. The material was whole blood, obtained at baseline. These TCRs come from an adult who was a healthcare worker with PCR-confirmed SARS-CoV-2 infection or an uninfected control (not recorded which). Each CDR3 is given with its conserved first and last residue. The order of the fields is D gene, J gene, clone size, V gene, CDR3 DNA, CDR3 protein. A D gene is named only where the DNA matches it firmly. Not all rows give a size; the values are once, few, many and, for expanded clones, a class.

>.|TRBJ2-7|few|TRBV20-1
TGCAGTGCTAGAGGCGGTTCCTACGAGCAGTACTTC
CSARGGSYEQYF
>.|TRBJ1-6|few|TRBV28
TGTGCCAGCAGTTTTGCGGGGACCAAAGACGCTTTGGGGGGAAATTCACCCCTCCACTTT
CASSFAGTKDALGGNSPLHF
>.|TRBJ1-3|few|TRBV18
TGTGCCAGCTCACCAGAGCGGATCTCTGGAAACACCATATATTTT
CASSPERISGNTIYF
>.|TRBJ1-2|few|TRBV6-5
TGTGCCAGCAGTGCACAGGGAGGCTATGGCTACACCTTC
CASSAQGGYGYTF
>TRBD1|TRBJ2-1|few|TRBV2
TGTGCCAGCAGGGACAGGGTGACAGGGTACAATGAGCAGTTCTTC
CASRDRVTGYNEQFF
>.|TRBJ2-3|few|TRBV5-1
TGCGCCAGCAGCCCCGGACAGCTAACAGATACGCAGTATTTT
CASSPGQLTDTQYF
>TRBD1|TRBJ1-6|many|TRBV7-2
TGTGCCAGCAGCTCTAGACAGGGGGCCCAAAATTCACCCCTCCACTTT
CASSSRQGAQNSPLHF
>.|TRBJ1-1|many|TRBV11-2
TGTGCCAGCAGCTTCTCCGACGGGCGGACTGAAGCTTTCTTT
CASSFSDGRTEAFF
>.|TRBJ1-5|.|TRBV25-1
TGTGCCAGCAGACCCCCGGGGAATCAGCCCCAGCATTTT
CASRPPGNQPQHF
>TRBD1|TRBJ2-3|few|TRBV6-5
TGTGCCAGCAGGCCACCGACAGGGACCGGTACGCAGTATTTT
CASRPPTGTGTQYF
>TRBD2|TRBJ2-3|few|TRBV6-6
TGTGCCAGCAGTTACGGGCGGGGGACAGATACGCAGTATTTT
CASSYGRGTDTQYF
>TRBD2|TRBJ2-3|.|TRBV13
TGTGCCAGCAGCGGGACTAGCGGGACAGATACGCAGTATTTT
CASSGTSGTDTQYF
>.|TRBJ2-2|.|TRBV11-2
TGTGCCAGCAGCTTCCCCGACTCGGGGGTCGACACCGGGGAGCTGTTTTTT
CASSFPDSGVDTGELFF
>.|TRBJ1-1|.|TRBV2
TGTGCCAGCAGTGAAGGTCGCAGGCGGAACACTGAAGCTTTCTTT
CASSEGRRRNTEAFF
>.|TRBJ2-3|many|TRBV30
TGTGCCTGGAGTGTGGATGGTAATACGCAGTATTTT
CAWSVDGNTQYF
>.|TRBJ2-1|many|TRBV5-1
TGCGCCAGCAGCTTGGCCCCGGCGGCGGGTGAGCAGTTCTTC
CASSLAPAAGEQFF
>.|TRBJ2-2|many|TRBV7-9
TGTGCCAGCAGCCGACCGGGACTGGGACCCCCCGGCGGGGAGCTGTTTTTT
CASSRPGLGPPGGELFF
>TRBD2|TRBJ2-1|few|TRBV6-2/TRBV6-3
TGTGCCAGCAGTTACTCTGTCGGGGGGGCCAGCAATGAGCAGTTCTTC
CASSYSVGGASNEQFF
>.|TRBJ2-7|.|TRBV3-1
TGTGCCAGCAGCCAAGGGGCCAACTCCTACGAGCAGTACTTC
CASSQGANSYEQYF
>.|TRBJ1-3|.|TRBV20-1
TGCAGTGCCCGACCCAGTTCCCTCTCTGGAAACACCATATATTTT
CSARPSSLSGNTIYF